Shown below are 14 T cell receptor beta chains from a single sample sequenced in a study of blood T cell repertoires in COVID-19. Measured with immunoSEQ multiplex PCR; TCRdb has only the in-frame clones, and not every one. Here the sample spans fewer than 45,000 clones, over 60% being singletons. Sequencing was performed on peripheral blood. Receptor source: a man between 60 and 75 years old with active COVID-19.

The rearrangement uses TRBV19 and TRBJ1-5; 8 nucleotides agree with TRBD1. V was pared by 5 bases and J by 0 bases, with 9 bases of the junction left unmatched. CDR1 and CDR2 (germline): LNHDA, SQIVND (reference sequence). CDR3 size: 17 residues. Here the CDR3 reads CASSLRDRPNSNQPQHF. DNA for the CDR3: TGTGCCAGTAGTCTCCGGGACAGGCCAAATAGCAATCAGCCCCAGCATTTT.

This chain joins TRBV7-3 and TRBJ2-3; 13 nucleotides line up with TRBD2. Germline assignment: CDR1 SGHTA and CDR2 FQGTGA. CDR3 length equals 17 residues. Unmatched junction bases numbered 3, after V lost 0 bases and J lost 3 bases. Here the CDR3 DNA reads TGTGCCAGCAGCTTAACTGGACTAGCGGGAGCGACAGATACGCAGTATTTT. Protein sequence: CASSLTGLAGATDTQYF.

The chain uses TRBV6-6 and TRBJ2-5, with 8 bases lining up with TRBD2. With 7 bases clipped from V and 3 bases from J, the junction kept 7 bases outside the gene matches. There are 14 residues in the CDR3. The V gene's germline CDR1 is MNHNY and CDR2 SVGAGI (reference sequence). CDR3 residues: CASMSGGGEETQYF. CDR3 nucleotides: TGTGCCAGCATGTCGGGGGGGGGAGAAGAGACCCAGTACTTC.

The chain employs TRBV4-3 and TRBJ1-6; TRBD1 is a possible D gene (6 bases). The CDR3 extends over 19 amino acids. Germline CDR1 is LGHNA and CDR2 is YSLEER. The V gene lost 0 bases and the J gene lost 0 bases, with 15 bases spanning the gap. The CDR3 protein is CASSQDPPGAGSYNSPLHF. The CDR3 DNA reads as TGCGCCAGCAGCCAAGATCCGCCAGGGGCGGGCTCCTATAATTCACCCCTCCACTTT.

This chain joins TRBV11-2 and TRBJ1-1; D remains ambiguous. The V end was cut by 0 bases, the J end by 7 bases, with 12 bases between. Germline CDR1 is SGHAT and CDR2 is FQNNGV. The CDR3 extends over 14 amino acids. The CDR3 protein is CASSLEAPWSEAFF. Here the CDR3 DNA reads TGTGCCAGCAGCTTAGAGGCACCTTGGAGTGAAGCTTTCTTT.

Of note for this clone: An end of the junction differs from the germline gene, which may be a read error. V usage is TRBV7-7 and J usage is TRBJ2-1; 13 bases are a match to TRBD2. The CDR3 is 15 residues long. Germline CDR1 SSHAT, CDR2 FNYEAQ (reference sequence). CDR3 DNA sequence: TGTGCTAGCAGCCCGGGACTAGCGGGAAACAATGAGCAGTTCTTC. Its protein is CASSPGLAGNNEQFF.

In DNA form, the CDR3 reads TGCGCCAGCAGTCCCCGGACAGATCATACGGACGAGCAGTACTTC. It encodes CASSPRTDHTDEQYF. The chain carries TRBV23-1 and TRBJ2-7, with D possibly TRBD1 on 6 matching bases. TRBV23-1 is noted as an ORF with a role that remains uncertain. This CDR3 is 15 amino acids long. V was trimmed by 4 bases and J by 5 bases, leaving 18 bases between them.

In the case of this clone: One end of the junction does not line up with germline, which may come from a read error. The rearrangement links TRBV7-6 to TRBJ2-5; D is possibly TRBD1 (6 bases). The CDR3 length is 15 residues. Germline loops: CDR1 SGHVS, CDR2 FNYEAQ. The CDR3 region is CASSLAGTHQETQYF. The CDR3, as DNA: TGTGCCAGCAGCCTAGCAGGGACACACCAAGAGACCCAGTACTTC.

V gene TRBV5-1 combines with J gene TRBJ2-3; a weak D match, TRBD2 (6 bases). CDR3 length equals 16 residues. The V end lost 4 bases, the J end lost 0 bases, and 15 bases lay between the germline ends. CDR1 SGHRS and CDR2 YFSETQ come from the germline V gene. The CDR3 spells CASSPYSGASTDTQYF. CDR3 DNA sequence: TGCGCCAGCAGCCCTTATAGCGGAGCTAGCACAGATACGCAGTATTTT.

V is TRBV28 and J is TRBJ2-7, with 8 bases fitting TRBD1. This CDR3 has 16 amino acids. The germline CDR1 and CDR2 sequences are MDHEN and SYDVKM. The ends lost 7 bases at V and 9 bases at J; junction bases unmatched: 20. The CDR3 protein is CASTPGQGVVAGWQYF. Written as DNA, the CDR3 is TGTGCCAGCACCCCCGGACAGGGCGTGGTCGCGGGGTGGCAGTACTTC. The variable domain in full, completed from reference TRBV28 and TRBJ2-7, reads DVKVTQSSRYLVKRTGEKVFLECVQDMDHENMFWYRQDPGLGLRLIYFSYDVKMKEKGDIPEGYSVSREKKERFSLILESASTNQTSMYLCASTPGQGVVAGWQYFGPGTRLTVT.

V gene TRBV29-1 combines with J gene TRBJ1-1; weak D call: TRBD1 (5 bases). The CDR3 has 14 amino acids. Trimming removed 7 bases at V and 6 bases at J, with 21 bases between. Germline assignment: CDR1 SQVTM and CDR2 ANQGSEA. Here the CDR3 DNA reads TGCAGCGCCATCGCCGGGGGAAGGGGCGCTGAAGCTTTCTTT. Its translation is CSAIAGGRGAEAFF.

The V gene is TRBV19, the J gene TRBJ2-4; TRBD1 agrees at 7 bases. This CDR3 is 16 amino acids long. Germline loops: CDR1 LNHDA, CDR2 SQIVND (reference sequence). CDR3 region: CATTGHPPQDKNIQYF. In DNA form, the CDR3 reads TGTGCTACGACAGGGCATCCTCCTCAGGACAAAAACATTCAGTACTTC. Variable domain in full (rest from reference TRBV19 and TRBJ2-4): DGGITQSPKYLFRKEGQNVTLSCEQNLNHDAMYWYRQDPGQGLRLIYYSQIVNDFQKGDIAEGYSVSREKKESFPLTVTSAQKNPTAFYLCATTGHPPQDKNIQYFGAGTRLSVL.

V and J are TRBV7-2 and TRBJ2-1; D might be TRBD2 (6 bases). Trimming cost V 1 base and J 1 base, with 11 bases left between them. The germline gives CDR1 SGHTA, CDR2 FQGNSA. The CDR3 is made up of 16 amino acids. The CDR3 region is CASSLGRGLSYNEQFF. The CDR3 DNA reads as TGTGCCAGCAGCTTAGGGCGGGGCCTTTCCTACAATGAGCAGTTCTTC. Supplemented by reference TRBV7-2 and TRBJ2-1, the full variable domain reads GAGVSQSPSNKVTEKGKDVELRCDPISGHTALYWYRQSLGQGLEFLIYFQGNSAPDKSGLPSDRFSAERTGGSVSTLTIQRTQQEDSAVYLCASSLGRGLSYNEQFFGPGTRLTVL.

This chain joins TRBV7-2 and TRBJ1-1, with D unresolved. Trimming removed 1 base from V and 0 bases from J, with 9 bases in between. CDR1 and CDR2 from the germline V gene are SGHTA and FQGNSA. This CDR3 comprises 15 residues. CDR3 sequence (DNA): TGTGCCAGCAGCTTAGAGACTACCATGAACACTGAAGCTTTCTTT. This encodes CASSLETTMNTEAFF.